This T cell receptor (beta chain) came from a study of blood T cells in healthy people across ages. Study-level points and caveats: A strong correlation between TCR beta diversity and naive T cell percentage was seen. A roughly linear age-dependent decrease characterized TCR beta diversity per million T cells.

About this clonotype: What it binds is unknown.

Total RNA extraction produced at least 5 micrograms (per sample) for the study. Germline V gene lookup returns CDR1 MDHEN and CDR2 SYDVKM. Trimming removed 8 bases from V and 8 bases from J; junction bases left unmatched: 16. There are 16 residues in the CDR3. Combining a sample-barcoded 5' primer with a J-beta primer mix, a second PCR ran for 7 to 11 cycles. Every individual sample yielded 2.5 million or more paired-end reads (each containing CDR3). One entry per CDR3 protein results from TCRdb running MiXCR on the 5' RACE reads. In the table there are about 830,000 distinct CDR3 sequences, under 80% of which are singletons.

The V gene is TRBV28, the J gene TRBJ2-1, with 9 positions matching TRBD1. The sample comprised blood. The TCR was taken from a man aged 25 to 40 in good health. CDR3 loop: CASYRGRVGGRDEQFF. CDR3 nucleotide sequence: TGTGCCAGCTACAGGGGGCGCGTGGGGGGCCGCGATGAGCAGTTCTTC.